This entry describes one TCR beta chain. Its antigen remains unknown. This specimen comes from a study of T cell responses to AZD1222 COVID-19 vaccine. Study background: Second-dose recipients at about 4 or about 12 weeks were treated as one pooled group. Findings of the study overall: A rise in Spike-specific TCR breadth and depth followed two AZD1222 doses. Nearly half of unique spike-specific TCRs reportedly avoided B.1.351 and B.1.1.7 mutated regions. Clonal diversity may have been underestimated, and the donors were mostly white British, with more females than males.

Germline V CDR1 and CDR2: SGHDT, YYEEEE. The CDR3 is 15 residues long. Trimming shortened V by 7 bases and J by 0 bases, and 11 bases separated the two germline ends. Produced via immunoSEQ multiplex PCR; TCRdb's table is partial and in-frame only. The table records approximately 130,000 clones, more than 85% of them present only once. The sample in question was peripheral blood, obtained on day 0 of AZD1222 vaccination. The clonotype originates from an adult in good health. V is TRBV5-6 and J is TRBJ2-6; no reliable D call. The CDR3 bases are TGTGCCAGCGCCACAATGAGCTCTGGGGCCAACGTCCTGACTTTC. It codes for CASATMSSGANVLTF.